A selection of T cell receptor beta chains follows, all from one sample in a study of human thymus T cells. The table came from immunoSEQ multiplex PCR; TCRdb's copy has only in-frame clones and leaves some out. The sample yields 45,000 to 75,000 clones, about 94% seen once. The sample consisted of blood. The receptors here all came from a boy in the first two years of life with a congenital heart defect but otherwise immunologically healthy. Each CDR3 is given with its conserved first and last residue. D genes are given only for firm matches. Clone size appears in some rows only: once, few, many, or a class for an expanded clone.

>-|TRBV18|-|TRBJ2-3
TGTGCCAGCTCCCAGGGACCAGCAACTTACACAGATACGCAGTATTTT
CASSQGPATYTDTQYF
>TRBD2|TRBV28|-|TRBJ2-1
TGTGCCAGCAGTTCCCCCGGACTAGCGGGAGAGGTGGGGAAGGGGAAGTCCTACAATGAGCAGTTCTTC
CASSSPGLAGEVGKGKSYNEQFF
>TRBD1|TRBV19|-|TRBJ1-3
TGTGCCAGTAGTATAGGCACCAGGGGGACTGGAAACACCATATATTTT
CASSIGTRGTGNTIYF
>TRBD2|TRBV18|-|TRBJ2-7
TGTGCCAGCTCACCACTCAGCGGGGGGGCGGAGGAGCAGTACTTC
CASSPLSGGAEEQYF
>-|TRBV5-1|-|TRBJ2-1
TGCGCCAGCAGGGCGGGGGCTCATGAGCAGTTCTTC
CASRAGAHEQFF
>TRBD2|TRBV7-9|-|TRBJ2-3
TGTGCCAGCAGCTTCACTAGCGGGGGGGGATCGCAGTATTTT
CASSFTSGGGSQYF
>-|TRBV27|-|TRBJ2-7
TGTGCCAGCAGTTTCCTCGCACACGGGTACGAGCAGTACTTC
CASSFLAHGYEQYF
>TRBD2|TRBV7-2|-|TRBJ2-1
TGTGCCAGCAGCCTAGCGGGAGGGCCCCATGAGCAGTTCTTC
CASSLAGGPHEQFF
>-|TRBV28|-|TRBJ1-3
TGTGCCAGCAGTTTAGGGACGGTACGACGGGGAAGCTCTGGAAACACCATATATTTT
CASSLGTVRRGSSGNTIYF
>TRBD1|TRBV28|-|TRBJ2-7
TGTGCCAGCAGTTTAGGACAGGTAGGCTACGAGCAGTACTTC
CASSLGQVGYEQYF
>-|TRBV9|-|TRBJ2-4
TGTGCCAGCAGCGTAGATTACGACAGAGCCAAAAACATTCAGTACTTC
CASSVDYDRAKNIQYF
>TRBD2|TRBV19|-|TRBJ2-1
TGTGCCAGTAGGAGGGGGACTAGCACCCATGAGCAGTTCTTC
CASRRGTSTHEQFF
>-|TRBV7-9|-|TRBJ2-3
TGTGCCAGCAGCTCCCCCCGAGGGTCGACTGATACGCAGTATTTT
CASSSPRGSTDTQYF
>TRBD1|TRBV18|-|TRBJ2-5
TGTGCCAGCTCACCGCAGGGGGCACGCGAGACCCAGTACTTC
CASSPQGARETQYF
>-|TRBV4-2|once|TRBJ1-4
TGTGCCAGCAGCCCGCGGAGGAGCGTAGAAAAACTGTTTTTT
CASSPRRSVEKLFF
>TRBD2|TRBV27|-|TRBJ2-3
TGTGCCAGCAGTTTTCGGACGGTACCGGGACTAGCGGGGGGCACAGATACGCAGTATTTT
CASSFRTVPGLAGGTDTQYF
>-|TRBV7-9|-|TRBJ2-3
TGTGCCAGCAGCTCCAGCGAGCAGTTCTACACAGATACGCAGTATTTT
CASSSSEQFYTDTQYF
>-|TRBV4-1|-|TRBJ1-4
TGCGCCAGCAGCCAGGCAGTTAATGAAAAACTGTTTTTT
CASSQAVNEKLFF
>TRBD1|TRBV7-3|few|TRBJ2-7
TGTGCCAGCAGCTTAACCGGGACAGACTACGAGCAGTACTTC
CASSLTGTDYEQYF
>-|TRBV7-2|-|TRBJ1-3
TGTGCCAGCAGCCCCCGGACAGTGACTAGCTCTGGAAACACCATATATTTT
CASSPRTVTSSGNTIYF
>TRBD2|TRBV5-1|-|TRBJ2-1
TGCGCCAGCAGAGGACTAGCGGGGTACAATGAGCAGTTCTTC
CASRGLAGYNEQFF
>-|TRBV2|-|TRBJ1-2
TGTGCCAGCAGTGATTATCGGTATGGCTACACCTTC
CASSDYRYGYTF
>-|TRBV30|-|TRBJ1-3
TGTGCCTGGACAGGGCCAGGAAACACCATATATTTT
CAWTGPGNTIYF
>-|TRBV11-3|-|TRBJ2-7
TGTGCCAGCAGCCCCGACAAATACGAGCAGTACTTC
CASSPDKYEQYF
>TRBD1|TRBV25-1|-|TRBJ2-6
TGTGCCAGCAGTGGGGGACAGGGCTACTCTGGGGCCAACGTCCTGACTTTC
CASSGGQGYSGANVLTF
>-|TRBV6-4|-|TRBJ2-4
TGTGCCAGCAGAGTCCAACGGAGGGGTGAAGCCAAAAACATTCAGTACTTC
CASRVQRRGEAKNIQYF
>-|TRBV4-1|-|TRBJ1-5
TGCGCCAGCAGCCAAGAAGGGGCTGGGAGGAGTCAGCCCCAGCATTTT
CASSQEGAGRSQPQHF
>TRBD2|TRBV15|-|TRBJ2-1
TGTGCCACCAGCAGAGCAAGGACTAGCGGGCCTGGGGGGCAGTTCTTC
CATSRARTSGPGGQFF
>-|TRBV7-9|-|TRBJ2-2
TGTGCCAGCAGCTTAAGTCCGCGCGGGGGCCGGGCCGGGGAGCTGTTTTTT
CASSLSPRGGRAGELFF
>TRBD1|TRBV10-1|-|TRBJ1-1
TGCGCCAGCAGTCCAGGGGGGGACACTGAAGCTTTCTTT
CASSPGGDTEAFF
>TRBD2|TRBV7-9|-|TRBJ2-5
TGTGCCAGCAGCTTAGGAGCGGGACAAGAGACCCAGTACTTC
CASSLGAGQETQYF